The 4 T cell receptor beta chains reported below all come from one sample, sequenced in a study of T cell clonality in common variable immunodeficiency. Data came from immunoSEQ multiplex PCR; TCRdb stores just in-frame clones and leaves some out. The specimen gives some 53,000 clones without singletons; the ten biggest hold around 3.7%. The sample consisted of peripheral blood mononuclear cells. Receptors were obtained from a person between 18 and 70 years old in good health.

This clone has just a few counts. Read coverage stops 3 residues before the CDR3 terminus; the germline J gene supplies the remainder. In the same sample, other DNA sequences code for this CDR3. The chain is built from TRBV6-2 or TRBV6-3 and TRBJ1-2, with D possibly TRBD1 on 5 matching bases. Germline-derived CDR1 and CDR2 are MNHEY and SVGEGT. The CDR3 covers 13 residues. The CDR3 reads CASSYRDYNDYTF. CDR3 bases read: TGTGCCAGCAGTTACCGGGACTACAATGAC.

In its sample, this clone is medium-sized. CDR3 protein: CASSEGLTDRNEQFF. CDR3 DNA, as far as it was read: TGTGCCAGCAGTGAAGGACTCACTGATCGCAATGAG. This rearrangement joins TRBV6-1 to TRBJ2-1; D unclear. The missing CDR3 end, 3 residues past where the read stops, is filled in from the germline J gene. Germline V lookup: CDR1 MNHNS, CDR2 SASEGT. The ends were cut back, 1 base at V and 6 bases at J, with 13 bases in the middle. CDR3 length: 15 residues.

This clone has at least ten counts. The sequence runs out 3 residues before the end of the CDR3; the remainder is reconstructed from the germline J gene. The J gene is TRBJ2-1, the V gene TRBV18; 9 bases match TRBD2. The CDR3 loop spans 17 amino acids. The germline V gene encodes CDR1 KGHSH and CDR2 LQKENI. V lost 6 bases and J lost 6; bases outside the gene matches: 15. CDR3 DNA (partial): TGTGCCAGCTCCCCCCTAGGGGACGCGGGGGGGCTCAATGAG. This translates into CASSPLGDAGGLNE. The whole CDR3 sequence is CASSPLGDAGGLNEQFF.

This clone came up a few times. The read gets to within 3 residues of the CDR3 end, and the germline J gene fills in the rest. Within the sample, other DNA sequences also encode this same CDR3. The gene calls are TRBV7-6 and TRBJ1-1; D not resolved. Looked up from germline, CDR1 is SGHVS and CDR2 is FNYEAQ. The CDR3 spans 13 residues. V lost 3 bases and J lost 1, with 6 bases in between. This chain's CDR3 is CASSFQENTEAFF. The CDR3 bases that were read are TGTGCCAGCAGCTTTCAGGAGAACACTGAA.